The rows below give T cell receptor beta chains drawn from one sample of a study of beta chain features in type 1 diabetes. The repertoire was sequenced with immunoSEQ multiplex PCR; TCRdb's copy has only in-frame clones and lacks some. The table records under 500,000 clones, about 29% of them present only once. Sequencing used naive CD4+ T cells from blood. The receptor source for this set is a man aged 18 to 30 in good health. CDR3s include the opening cysteine and the closing phenylalanine or tryptophan. A D gene is named only where the DNA matches it firmly. Size is stated for part of the rows, as once, few or many counts, or as a class when the clone is expanded.

v_call	clone_size	j_call	d_call	cdr3_aa	cdr3_nt
TRBV25-1	NA	TRBJ2-1	NA	CASSEYGGNLYEQFF	TGTGCCAGCAGTGAATACGGAGGGAATTTATATGAGCAGTTCTTC
TRBV18	few	TRBJ2-7	NA	CASSPGPNNHEQYF	TGTGCCAGCTCACCAGGTCCTAACAACCACGAGCAGTACTTC
TRBV7-2	NA	TRBJ2-3	NA	CASSLTKRSTDTQYF	TGTGCCAGCAGCTTAACCAAGCGGAGCACAGATACGCAGTATTTT
TRBV30	few	TRBJ2-1	NA	CAWSVPYNEQFF	TGTGCCTGGAGTGTGCCTTACAATGAGCAGTTCTTC
TRBV20-1	NA	TRBJ2-1	NA	CSADHYNEQFF	TGCAGTGCAGACCATTACAATGAGCAGTTCTTC
TRBV9	few	TRBJ2-1	NA	CASSVGGSINEQFF	TGTGCCAGCAGCGTAGGAGGATCAATCAATGAGCAGTTCTTC
TRBV7-6	NA	TRBJ1-2	NA	CASSPRTDYGYTF	TGTGCCAGCAGCCCCCGGACGGACTATGGCTACACCTTC
TRBV7-6	NA	TRBJ2-4	NA	CASSSKPQNIQYF	TGTGCCAGCAGCTCGAAACCACAAAACATTCAGTACTTC
TRBV7-8	few	TRBJ2-5	NA	CASSLEYRYQETQYF	TGTGCCAGCAGCTTAGAATATCGATACCAAGAGACCCAGTACTTC
TRBV4-3	NA	TRBJ2-3	NA	CASSQERTGLGGDTQYF	TGCGCCAGCAGCCAAGAGCGGACGGGCCTCGGTGGAGATACGCAGTATTTT
TRBV7-2	NA	TRBJ2-7	TRBD2	CASSLGLAGNYEQYF	TGTGCCAGCAGCTTAGGACTAGCGGGAAACTACGAGCAGTACTTC
TRBV30	NA	TRBJ2-1	NA	CAWSVSYTYNEQFF	TGTGCCTGGAGTGTTTCTTATACCTACAATGAGCAGTTCTTC
TRBV6-4	NA	TRBJ1-1	TRBD1	CASSVTGVSSEAFF	TGTGCCAGCAGTGTTACAGGGGTGAGCTCTGAAGCTTTCTTT
TRBV7-6	NA	TRBJ2-1	TRBD1	CASHRDRGQYNEQFF	TGTGCCAGCCATAGGGACAGGGGGCAATACAATGAGCAGTTCTTC
TRBV29-1	few	TRBJ2-7	NA	CSVLGGGGSEQYF	TGCAGCGTCCTAGGGGGAGGAGGTTCCGAGCAGTACTTC
TRBV2	few	TRBJ2-7	NA	CASTGNSYEQYF	TGTGCCAGTACCGGGAACTCCTACGAGCAGTACTTC
TRBV7-9	few	TRBJ1-5	NA	CASSLPDQPQHF	TGTGCCAGCAGCTTGCCGGATCAGCCCCAGCATTTT
TRBV5-1	NA	TRBJ2-1	NA	CASSPGANNEQFF	TGCGCCAGCAGCCCGGGGGCCAACAATGAGCAGTTCTTC
TRBV29-1	NA	TRBJ2-1	NA	CSVSMSPLNEQFF	TGCAGCGTTTCGATGAGTCCCCTCAATGAGCAGTTCTTC
TRBV20-1	NA	TRBJ2-5	NA	CSARVVAQYF	TGCAGTGCTAGAGTTGTCGCCCAGTACTTC
TRBV5-8	NA	TRBJ2-5	NA	CASSLGTVEETQYF	TGTGCCAGCAGCTTGGGGACTGTAGAAGAGACCCAGTACTTC
TRBV30	NA	TRBJ1-5	TRBD1	CAWSGTGGLGQPQHF	TGTGCCTGGAGTGGAACAGGGGGCCTGGGTCAGCCCCAGCATTTT
TRBV30	NA	TRBJ2-3	NA	CAWSVWRVNPDTQYF	TGTGCCTGGAGTGTTTGGCGGGTTAATCCAGATACGCAGTATTTT
TRBV11-2	NA	TRBJ1-2	NA	CASRPGRGGYTF	TGTGCCAGCAGACCAGGTCGGGGTGGCTACACCTTC
TRBV30	NA	TRBJ2-6	NA	CAWRLQGSGANVLTF	TGTGCCTGGAGGCTACAGGGATCTGGGGCCAACGTCCTGACTTTC
TRBV27	NA	TRBJ2-7	NA	CASSRYPQLNYEQYF	TGTGCCAGCAGTCGCTATCCTCAACTAAACTACGAGCAGTACTTC
TRBV12-5	NA	TRBJ2-5	NA	CASGLASNRDF	TGTGCTAGTGGTTTGGCATCAAACCGGGACTTC
TRBV4-3	NA	TRBJ2-1	TRBD2	CASSQETSGRLSEQFF	TGCGCCAGCAGCCAAGAAACTAGCGGGAGGCTGTCTGAGCAGTTCTTC
TRBV10-3	NA	TRBJ2-3	NA	CAISESSAGLDTQYF	TGTGCCATCAGTGAGTCGTCTGCGGGGCTAGATACGCAGTATTTT
TRBV14	NA	TRBJ2-1	TRBD2	CASSQARGDEQFF	TGTGCCAGCAGCCAAGCCCGGGGGGATGAGCAGTTCTTC
TRBV10-3	NA	TRBJ2-5	TRBD2	CAISEPGLAQETQYF	TGTGCCATCAGTGAGCCGGGACTAGCGCAAGAGACCCAGTACTTC
TRBV7-9	NA	TRBJ2-7	TRBD1	CASSLGTAYEQYF	TGTGCCAGCAGCCTAGGGACAGCCTACGAGCAGTACTTC
TRBV30	few	TRBJ1-1	NA	CAWSPEPTSEAFF	TGTGCCTGGAGTCCCGAACCTACGAGTGAAGCTTTCTTT
TRBV2	NA	TRBJ2-5	TRBD1	CARRRGTGEETQYF	TGTGCCAGACGTCGGGGGACAGGGGAAGAGACCCAGTACTTC
TRBV30	few	TRBJ2-5	TRBD2	CAWSPRAGGETQYF	TGTGCCTGGAGCCCCCGGGCGGGAGGAGAGACCCAGTACTTC
TRBV7-8	once	TRBJ2-3	NA	CASSLTRGLNTDTQYF	TGTGCCAGCAGCTTAACCCGGGGACTTAACACAGATACGCAGTATTTT
TRBV7-2	few	TRBJ2-3	NA	CASSLVWSTDTQYF	TGTGCCAGCAGCTTAGTTTGGAGCACAGATACGCAGTATTTT